These T cell receptor beta chains were read from a single sample in a study of blood T cell repertoires in COVID-19. Method: immunoSEQ multiplex PCR; TCRdb's copy keeps in-frame clones and lacks some. The data show a few hundred thousand clones, roughly 91% seen once. Specimen: PBMCs or T cells enriched from blood (not recorded which). The receptors derive from a woman younger than 30 who had recovered from COVID-19. The CDR3 runs from the conserved cysteine through the conserved F or W. Fields, in order: CDR3 protein, CDR3 DNA, clone size, J gene, D gene, V gene. A D gene is named only where the DNA matches it firmly. Part of the rows lack a size; the others show once, few, many or a class for expanded clones.

CASSDREGGYTF,TGCGCCAGCAGTGACAGGGAAGGTGGCTACACCTTC,NA,TRBJ1-2,NA,TRBV10-2
CATSRATTGYGYTF,TGTGCCACCAGCAGAGCAACTACGGGCTATGGCTACACCTTC,NA,TRBJ1-2,NA,TRBV15
CASSPGQGYGYTF,TGTGCCAGTAGTCCTGGACAGGGCTATGGCTACACCTTC,NA,TRBJ1-2,TRBD1,TRBV19
CASSIDLVYGYTF,TGTGCCAGTAGTATCGATCTAGTTTATGGCTACACCTTC,NA,TRBJ1-2,NA,TRBV19
CASSTRQVMSSGNTIYF,TGTGCCAGCAGCACCCGACAGGTGATGAGCTCTGGAAACACCATATATTTT,NA,TRBJ1-3,NA,TRBV11-2
CASSPYLAGANTGELFF,TGTGCCAGCTCACCTTACTTAGCGGGGGCGAACACCGGGGAGCTGTTTTTT,once,TRBJ2-2,TRBD2,TRBV18
CASSLDEALENIQYF,TGTGCCAGCAGCTTAGACGAAGCCTTGGAAAACATTCAGTACTTC,NA,TRBJ2-4,NA,TRBV7-8
CSVGTLNGYTF,TGCAGCGTTGGGACATTGAATGGCTACACCTTC,NA,TRBJ1-2,NA,TRBV29-1
CASSPGQGGPNYGYTF,TGTGCCAGCAGCCCGGGACAGGGGGGACCTAACTATGGCTACACCTTC,NA,TRBJ1-2,TRBD1,TRBV7-9
CASSSFRDRGGYGYTF,TGTGCCAGCAGCTCCTTCCGGGACAGGGGGGGCTATGGCTACACCTTC,NA,TRBJ1-2,TRBD1,TRBV7-9
CASRDQGLSTGELFF,TGTGCCAGTAGAGACCAGGGTCTAAGTACCGGGGAGCTGTTTTTT,NA,TRBJ2-2,NA,TRBV19
CASSLPQYNSPLHF,TGCGCCAGCAGCCTCCCTCAGTATAATTCACCCCTCCACTTT,once,TRBJ1-6,NA,TRBV5-1
CASSMRTGLNEQYF,TGTGCCAGCAGTATGCGGACAGGGCTCAACGAGCAGTACTTC,NA,TRBJ2-7,TRBD1,TRBV6-5
CASSLERVDYEQYF,TGTGCCAGCAGCTTAGAGCGGGTTGACTACGAGCAGTACTTC,few,TRBJ2-7,NA,TRBV11-2
CASRGRGLGDEQYF,TGCGCCAGCAGGGGTAGGGGGCTTGGCGACGAGCAGTACTTC,NA,TRBJ2-7,TRBD1,TRBV5-1